The 27 T cell receptor beta chains below were found in one sample sequenced in a study of blood T cell repertoires in COVID-19. Method: immunoSEQ multiplex PCR; TCRdb's copy keeps in-frame clones and lacks some. The sample lists nearly 60,000 clones; 70% to 90% were seen once. The sequencing input was peripheral blood. These receptors were collected from a man aged 40-49 years with active COVID-19.

The chain couples TRBV6-1 to TRBJ1-2; TRBD1 aligns across 7 bases. CDR3 size: 14 residues. With V trimmed by 1 base and J by 1 base, 0 bases remained unmatched. The germline CDR1 and CDR2 sequences are MNHNS and SASEGT. In DNA form, the CDR3 reads TGTGCCAGCAGTGAAGGGGACAGTAACTATGGCTACACCTTC. Translated: CASSEGDSNYGYTF.

This CDR3 is CASTKTGGTEAFF. The CDR3 nucleotides are TGTGCCAGCACTAAAACAGGGGGCACTGAAGCTTTCTTT. The J gene is TRBJ1-1, the V gene TRBV27; 8 bases line up with TRBD1. The CDR3 totals 13 residues. V lost 7 bases and J lost 4; bases outside the gene matches: 5. Germline V gene lookup returns CDR1 MNHEY and CDR2 SMNVEV (reference sequence).

The chain carries TRBV28 and TRBJ2-7, with a weak D call TRBD1 (7 bases). From germline, CDR1 is MDHEN and CDR2 SYDVKM. With 2 bases removed from V and 5 bases from J, the gap between germline ends came to 10 bases. The CDR3 runs to 13 residues. The CDR3 loop is CASSLPGGHEQYF. The CDR3 bases are TGTGCCAGCAGTTTACCAGGGGGGCACGAGCAGTACTTC.

V is TRBV6-2 or TRBV6-3 and J is TRBJ2-3; D ambiguous. Germline CDR1 and CDR2: MNHEY and SVGEGT. V was shortened by 2 bases and J by 5 bases, with 17 bases between the two germline ends. CDR3 length: 16 amino acids. CDR3 residues: CASSYRVEPPEDTQYF. The CDR3, as DNA: TGTGCCAGCAGTTACCGGGTCGAACCTCCTGAAGATACGCAGTATTTT.

The V and J genes are TRBV30 and TRBJ2-7; 10 bases fit TRBD2. The CDR3 consists of 15 residues. V shed 0 bases and J 7 bases; nucleotides not matched to a gene: 9. Germline V lookup: CDR1 GTSNPN, CDR2 SVGIG (reference sequence). CDR3 in DNA: TGTGCCTGGAGTGTACCAGCTAGCGGGAGTAATGAGCAGTACTTC. Its protein is CAWSVPASGSNEQYF.

The V and J genes are TRBV7-8 and TRBJ2-3; tentative D call: TRBD2 (6 bases). Trimming stripped 5 bases from V and 4 bases from J, with 22 bases between. Looked up from germline, CDR1 is SGHVS and CDR2 is FQNEAQ. The CDR3 is 17 amino acids. The CDR3 DNA reads as TGTGCCAGCAGCCCCCACCTTACCGGGACTGACGCAGATACGCAGTATTTT. This sequence encodes CASSPHLTGTDADTQYF.

The V and J genes are TRBV30 and TRBJ1-4, with a weak D call TRBD1 (5 bases). The V end lost 8 bases, the J end lost 4 bases, and 17 bases lay between the germline ends. The CDR3 is 14 residues long. Per germline, CDR1 GTSNPN and CDR2 SVGIG (reference sequence). The DNA of the CDR3 is TGTGCCGGAACCCCCGGGACTGTTAATGAAAAACTGTTTTTT. Protein product: CAGTPGTVNEKLFF. The entire variable domain, with the rest obtained from reference TRBV30 and TRBJ1-4, is as follows: SQTIHQWPATLVQPVGSPLSLECTVEGTSNPNLYWYRQAAGRGLQLLFYSVGIGQISSEVPQNLSASRPQDRQFILSSKKLLLSDSGFYLCAGTPGTVNEKLFFGSGTQLSVL.

This chain links TRBV3-1 (or the pseudogene TRBV3-2) with TRBJ2-7; TRBD2 matches 9 bases. This CDR3 contains 18 residues. CDR1 and CDR2 from the germline V gene are LGHDT and YNNKEL (reference sequence). V shed 0 bases and J 6 bases; nucleotides not matched to a gene: 15. CDR3 in DNA: TGTGCCAGCAGCCAAGATAAGGGGCTAGCGGGACAAACGGGCGAGCAGTACTTC. Translation gives CASSQDKGLAGQTGEQYF.

The CDR3 loop reads CASSLRTTWGQDETQYF. As DNA, the CDR3 is TGTGCCAGCAGCTTACGGACCACGTGGGGACAGGACGAGACCCAGTACTTC. The chain couples TRBV7-3 to TRBJ2-5, with 8 bases matching TRBD1. The CDR3 extends over 17 amino acids. The germline V gene encodes CDR1 SGHTA and CDR2 FQGTGA. Trimming removed 2 bases from V and 5 bases from J; junction bases left unmatched: 13.

The chain carries TRBV15 and TRBJ1-2; 10 bases fit TRBD1. Trimming removed 1 base from V and 3 bases from J; junction bases left unmatched: 5. CDR3 size: 16 residues. In germline, CDR1 is LNHNV, CDR2 YYDKDF (reference sequence). The CDR3 nucleotides read TGTGCCACCAGCAGAGGGGACAGGGGTCTAGACTATGGCTACACCTTC. This sequence encodes CATSRGDRGLDYGYTF.

The J gene is TRBJ2-1, the V gene TRBV7-9; 7 nucleotides align to TRBD1. Germline-derived CDR1 and CDR2 are SEHNR and FQNEAQ (reference sequence). V was pared by 0 bases and J by 8 bases, with 7 bases of the junction left unmatched. The length of the CDR3 is 15 residues. The CDR3 spells CASSLAGGFRDEQFF. The CDR3, as DNA: TGTGCCAGCAGCTTAGCAGGGGGCTTTAGGGATGAGCAGTTCTTC.

The rearrangement joins TRBV27 to TRBJ2-7, with D perhaps TRBD2 (6 bases). Trimming removed 3 bases from V and 3 bases from J, with 9 bases in between. Germline V gives CDR1 MNHEY, CDR2 SMNVEV (reference sequence). This CDR3 spans 13 amino acids. DNA of the CDR3: TGTGCCAGCAGTTTCAATAGCGGCTACGAGCAGTACTTC. Its protein is CASSFNSGYEQYF.

The rearrangement joins TRBV19 to TRBJ1-1; D is possibly TRBD1 (5 bases). Germline-derived CDR1 and CDR2 are LNHDA and SQIVND (reference sequence). Trimming pared 6 bases from V and 3 bases from J, leaving 17 bases between. CDR3 length: 15 residues. This chain's CDR3 is CASSDPRGDDTEAFF. CDR3 bases: TGTGCCAGTAGCGACCCCCGGGGGGATGACACTGAAGCTTTCTTT.

The V gene is TRBV15, the J gene TRBJ1-1; D may be TRBD1 (6 bases). Germline-derived CDR1 and CDR2 are LNHNV and YYDKDF (reference sequence). With 0 bases removed from V and 6 bases from J, the gap between germline ends came to 14 bases. The CDR3 consists of 15 residues. The CDR3 sequence is CATSRDRDIAAEAFF. The DNA for the CDR3 is TGTGCCACCAGCAGAGACAGGGACATCGCTGCTGAAGCTTTCTTT.

The V and J genes are TRBV19 and TRBJ1-1; D not resolved. Germline values: CDR1 LNHDA, CDR2 SQIVND (reference sequence). The CDR3 has 14 amino acids. V was shortened by 6 bases and J by 3 bases, with 14 bases between the two germline ends. For the CDR3, the DNA is TGTGCCAGTAGGGGGAGGATCTCGGACACTGAAGCTTTCTTT. Protein product: CASRGRISDTEAFF.

The chain is built from TRBV10-3 and TRBJ1-2; D is ambiguous. Between the trimmed V and J ends, which lost 0 bases and 7 bases, there was a span of 12 bases. The CDR3 contains 14 residues. Germline-derived CDR1 and CDR2 are ENHRY and SYGVKD. As DNA, the CDR3 is TGTGCCATCAGTGAGTCGGGCAGGTCTCCTGGCTACACCTTC. Amino acid sequence: CAISESGRSPGYTF.

This chain joins TRBV28 and TRBJ1-5, with D uncertain. The CDR3 has 11 amino acids. V lost 5 bases, J lost 4 bases, and 3 bases lay in between. Looked up from germline, CDR1 is MDHEN and CDR2 is SYDVKM. The CDR3 DNA reads as TGTGCCAGCAGTCCTAATCAGCCCCAGCATTTT. Translated, it gives CASSPNQPQHF.

The count of this clone is one. V and J are TRBV10-3 and TRBJ2-1; 14 bases are shared with TRBD2. The CDR3 is made up of 15 amino acids. The V segment lost 6 bases and the J segment 6 bases; nucleotides outside the gene matches: 4. Germline loops: CDR1 ENHRY, CDR2 SYGVKD. The chain's CDR3 is CAIRPTSGRANEQFF. For the CDR3, the DNA is TGTGCCATCAGACCGACTAGCGGGAGGGCCAATGAGCAGTTCTTC.

The chain employs TRBV27 and TRBJ2-7; 10 nucleotides line up with TRBD1. This CDR3 contains 20 residues. Germline V gene sequence: CDR1 MNHEY, CDR2 SMNVEV (reference sequence). J lost 0 bases, V lost 8 bases, and 22 bases had no gene match. The CDR3 is CASRGTRDRGFLKLSYEQYF. For the CDR3, the DNA is TGTGCCAGCCGTGGTACCCGGGACAGGGGCTTCCTTAAACTCTCCTACGAGCAGTACTTC.

The CDR3 here is CASSLSGTRLYEQYF. As DNA, the CDR3 is TGTGCCAGCAGCTTAAGCGGGACTCGACTCTACGAGCAGTACTTC. The chain links TRBV7-9 to TRBJ2-7; TRBD2 matches at 7 bases. With V trimmed by 2 bases and J by 3 bases, 7 bases remained unmatched. Germline V gives CDR1 SEHNR, CDR2 FQNEAQ (reference sequence). The CDR3 consists of 15 residues.

The chain joins TRBV7-3 to TRBJ2-1; 13 positions match TRBD2. Per the germline V gene, CDR1 is SGHTA and CDR2 is FQGTGA. The CDR3 covers 16 residues. V gave up 5 bases and J gave up 7 bases; unmatched junction bases: 8. The CDR3 spells CASSVMGLAGSNEQFF. CDR3 in DNA: TGTGCCAGCAGCGTTATGGGACTAGCGGGGAGTAATGAGCAGTTCTTC.

The chain recombines TRBV19 with TRBJ1-5, with a tentative D call TRBD1 (5 bases). The germline V gene encodes CDR1 LNHDA and CDR2 SQIVND (reference sequence). V was shortened by 1 base and J by 7 bases, with 11 bases between the two germline ends. CDR3 length: 14 amino acids. The DNA of the CDR3 is TGTGCCAGTAGTATAGGCGGGGGTGGCCAGCCCCAGCATTTT. Translation: CASSIGGGGQPQHF.

In this sample, this clone turned up once. The V call is TRBV19, the J call TRBJ1-4; the D is unclear. Germline CDR1 reads LNHDA; CDR2 reads SQIVND (reference sequence). V lost 5 bases and J 6 bases, leaving 19 bases between the germline ends. The CDR3 totals 16 residues. The CDR3 spells CASSSKGGRLDEKLFF. DNA of the CDR3: TGTGCCAGTAGTTCTAAAGGAGGACGATTGGATGAAAAACTGTTTTTT.

The table lists this clone with a count of one. The rearrangement uses TRBV15 and TRBJ1-5, with TRBD1 as a possible D gene (6 bases). The CDR3 sequence is 15 residues long. Germline-derived CDR1 and CDR2 are LNHNV and YYDKDF (reference sequence). V dropped 0 bases and J dropped 9 bases, with 15 bases sitting between them. The CDR3 here is CATSRDRTGFLPQHF. The DNA of the CDR3 is TGTGCCACCAGCAGAGATCGAACAGGGTTCCTGCCCCAGCATTTT.

This clone was counted a single time. The chain carries TRBV6-5 and TRBJ1-5; tentative D call: TRBD1 (5 bases). CDR3 size: 15 residues. Germline V gene sequence: CDR1 MNHEY, CDR2 SVGAGI. V was trimmed by 6 bases and J by 0 bases, leaving 12 bases between them. The CDR3, as DNA: TGTGCCAGCAGGTCACAGGCGTATAGCAATCAGCCCCAGCATTTT. Amino acids: CASRSQAYSNQPQHF.

The rearrangement joins TRBV29-1 to TRBJ2-7; perhaps TRBD2 as D (5 bases). The CDR3 has 12 residues. The germline V and J ends were trimmed by 7 bases and 4 bases, with 14 bases remaining between them. The germline V gene encodes CDR1 SQVTM and CDR2 ANQGSEA. In DNA form, the CDR3 reads TGCAGCGGCATCTTTAGCGAGTACGAGCAGTACTTC. Amino acid sequence: CSGIFSEYEQYF.

The chain joins TRBV30 to TRBJ1-2; possible D gene TRBD1, 5 bases. This CDR3 is 16 amino acids long. Germline loops: CDR1 GTSNPN, CDR2 SVGIG (reference sequence). The ends were cut back, 2 bases at V and 1 base at J, with 17 bases in the middle. The CDR3 reads CAWSLPLNRNNYGYTF. The CDR3 region has the DNA TGTGCCTGGAGTCTCCCCCTAAACAGGAATAACTATGGCTACACCTTC. Drawing the rest from reference TRBV30 and TRBJ1-2, the complete variable domain is SQTIHQWPATLVQPVGSPLSLECTVEGTSNPNLYWYRQAAGRGLQLLFYSVGIGQISSEVPQNLSASRPQDRQFILSSKKLLLSDSGFYLCAWSLPLNRNNYGYTFGSGTRLTVV.